These T cell receptor beta chains were read from a single sample in a study of shared clonotypes between healthy human individuals. The method was immunoSEQ multiplex PCR; TCRdb's version includes in-frame clones alone and lacks a portion of them. Of some 2,000,000 clones listed, over 85% are singletons. The sample comprised naive CD8+ T cells sorted from blood. The receptors here all came from a man aged 18-30 years in good health. Both conserved end residues are part of each CDR3. The D gene is left open where the match is weak. A row's size may be missing; if present it is once, few, many or a size class.

>NA|TRBV14|NA|TRBJ2-7
CASSQDLQGTYEQYF
TGTGCCAGCAGCCAAGATCTGCAGGGGACCTACGAGCAGTACTTC
>NA|TRBV13|NA|TRBJ1-1
CASSMGLSEAFF
TGTGCCAGCAGCATGGGACTTTCTGAAGCTTTCTTT
>once|TRBV5-4|NA|TRBJ2-6
CASSLEGTGANVLTF
TGTGCCAGCAGCTTGGAAGGGACAGGGGCCAACGTCCTGACTTTC
>NA|TRBV11-2|NA|TRBJ2-3
CASSSSGDTQYF
TGTGCCAGCAGCTCTTCGGGAGATACGCAGTATTTT
>NA|TRBV30|TRBD1|TRBJ1-1
CAWDSQGDTEAFF
TGTGCCTGGGACTCACAGGGGGACACTGAAGCTTTCTTT
>NA|TRBV4-1|TRBD2|TRBJ2-5
CASSEGLAGGETQYF
TGCGCCAGCAGCGAGGGACTAGCGGGCGGAGAGACCCAGTACTTC
>NA|TRBV5-4|NA|TRBJ2-7
CASSFPESYEQYF
TGTGCCAGCAGCTTCCCAGAATCCTACGAGCAGTACTTC
>once|TRBV29-1|TRBD2|TRBJ2-3
CSVEDLTRLRREHTDTQYF
TGCAGCGTTGAAGATTTGACTCGATTACGGCGGGAGCACACAGATACGCAGTATTTT
>NA|TRBV5-5|TRBD1|TRBJ1-6
CASSYGDRLNSPLHF
TGTGCCAGCAGCTATGGGGACAGGTTGAATTCACCCCTCCACTTT
>NA|TRBV20-1|NA|TRBJ2-1
CSAGLDNEQFF
TGCAGTGCTGGGTTGGACAACGAGCAGTTCTTC
>NA|TRBV28|NA|TRBJ2-7
CASSRGTDYEQYF
TGTGCCAGCTCCCGGGGGACTGACTACGAGCAGTACTTC
>NA|TRBV10-3|NA|TRBJ2-7
CAISELVGDYEQYF
TGTGCCATCAGTGAGTTGGTGGGAGACTACGAGCAGTACTTC
>NA|TRBV9|NA|TRBJ1-6
CASNYLSSPLHF
TGTGCCAGCAACTATTTGAGTTCACCCCTCCACTTT
>NA|TRBV4-1|TRBD2|TRBJ2-7
CASSQGLAGGYEQYF
TGCGCCAGCAGCCAAGGTTTAGCGGGGGGCTACGAGCAGTACTTC
>NA|TRBV2|NA|TRBJ2-3
CASSEGDTQYF
TGTGCCAGCAGTGAAGGCGATACGCAGTATTTT
>NA|TRBV5-1|TRBD2|TRBJ2-7
CASSVGTSGYEQYF
TGCGCCAGCAGCGTTGGGACTAGTGGCTACGAGCAGTACTTC
>NA|TRBV15|NA|TRBJ2-7
CATTSGYEQYF
TGTGCCACCACCTCGGGGTACGAGCAGTACTTC
>NA|TRBV7-9|NA|TRBJ2-3
CASSPNRDGMGDTQYF
TGTGCCAGCAGCCCGAACAGGGATGGGATGGGGGATACGCAGTATTTT
>NA|TRBV7-9|NA|TRBJ2-1
CASSLARGSYNEQFF
TGTGCCAGCAGCTTAGCAAGGGGGTCCTACAATGAGCAGTTCTTC
>NA|TRBV29-1|TRBD2|TRBJ2-2
CSTTTSGRPGELFF
TGCAGCACCACGACTAGCGGGAGACCCGGGGAGCTGTTTTTT
>NA|TRBV4-3|TRBD2|TRBJ2-5
CASSPRLATQETQYF
TGCGCCAGCAGCCCCAGACTAGCGACGCAAGAGACCCAGTACTTC
>NA|TRBV25-1|NA|TRBJ1-2
CASSESGGADGYTF
TGTGCCAGCAGTGAATCTGGGGGTGCAGATGGCTACACCTTC
>NA|TRBV15|NA|TRBJ1-1
CATSRDIGEMNTEAFF
TGTGCCACCAGCAGAGATATCGGGGAAATGAACACTGAAGCTTTCTTT
>NA|TRBV6-5|NA|TRBJ1-1
CASRRLNTEAFF
TGTGCCAGCAGGAGACTGAACACTGAAGCTTTCTTT
>NA|TRBV7-6|NA|TRBJ2-2
CASSLGGTGELFF
TGTGCCAGCAGCTTAGGGGGGACCGGGGAGCTGTTTTTT
>NA|TRBV30|NA|TRBJ2-4
CAWSATAPANIQYF
TGTGCCTGGAGCGCTACGGCTCCTGCAAACATTCAGTACTTC
>NA|TRBV6-6|NA|TRBJ2-2
CASSSPNTGELFF
TGTGCCAGCAGCTCCCCTAACACCGGGGAGCTGTTTTTT